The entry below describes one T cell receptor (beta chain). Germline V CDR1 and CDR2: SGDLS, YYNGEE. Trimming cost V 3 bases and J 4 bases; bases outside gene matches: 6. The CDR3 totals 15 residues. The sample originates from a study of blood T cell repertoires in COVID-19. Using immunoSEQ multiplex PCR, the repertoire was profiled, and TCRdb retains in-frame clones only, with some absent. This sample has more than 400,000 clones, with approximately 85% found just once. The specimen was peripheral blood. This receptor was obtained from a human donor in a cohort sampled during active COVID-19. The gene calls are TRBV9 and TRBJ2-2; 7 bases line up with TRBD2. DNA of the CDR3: TGTGCCAGCAGCGGGGGCGGGAGAGGCACCGGGGAGCTGTTTTTT. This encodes CASSGGGRGTGELFF.